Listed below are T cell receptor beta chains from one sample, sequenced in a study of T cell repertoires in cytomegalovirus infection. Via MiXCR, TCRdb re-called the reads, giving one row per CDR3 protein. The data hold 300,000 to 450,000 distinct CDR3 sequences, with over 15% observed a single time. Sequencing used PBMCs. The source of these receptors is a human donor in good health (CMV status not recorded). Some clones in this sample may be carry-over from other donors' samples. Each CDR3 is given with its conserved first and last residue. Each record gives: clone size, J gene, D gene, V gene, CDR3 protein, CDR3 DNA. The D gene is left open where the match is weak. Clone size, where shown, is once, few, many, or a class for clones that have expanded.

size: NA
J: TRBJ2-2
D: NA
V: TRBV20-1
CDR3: CSASHGNTGELFF
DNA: TGCAGTGCTAGCCATGGGAACACCGGGGAGCTGTTTTTT

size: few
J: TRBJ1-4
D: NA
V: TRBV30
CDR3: CAWSAGRNEKLFF
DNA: TGTGCCTGGAGTGCGGGTAGGAATGAAAAACTGTTTTTT

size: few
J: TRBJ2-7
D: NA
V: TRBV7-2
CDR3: CASSLSGGNYEQYF
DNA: TGTGCCAGCAGCCTGAGCGGCGGGAACTACGAGCAGTACTTC

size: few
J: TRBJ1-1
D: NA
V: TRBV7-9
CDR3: CASSGRRTTEAFF
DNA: TGTGCCAGCAGCGGGAGAAGGACCACTGAAGCTTTCTTT

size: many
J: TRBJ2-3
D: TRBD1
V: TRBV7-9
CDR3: CASSDRDSYTDTQYF
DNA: TGTGCCAGCAGCGACCGGGACAGCTACACAGATACGCAGTATTTT

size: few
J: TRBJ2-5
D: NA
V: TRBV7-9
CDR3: CASSSVLTGQETQYF
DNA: TGTGCCAGCAGCTCCGTCCTGACAGGCCAAGAGACCCAGTACTTC

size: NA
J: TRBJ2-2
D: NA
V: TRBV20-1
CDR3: CSAMGGRTGELFF
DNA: TGCAGTGCGATGGGGGGAAGGACCGGGGAGCTGTTTTTT

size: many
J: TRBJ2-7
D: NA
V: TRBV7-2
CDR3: CASSFGGTLGEQYF
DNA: TGTGCCAGCAGCTTTGGGGGTACCTTGGGCGAGCAGTACTTC

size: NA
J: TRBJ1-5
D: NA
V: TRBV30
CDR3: CAWSVRQGDQPQHF
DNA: TGTGCCTGGAGTGTAAGGCAGGGAGATCAGCCCCAGCATTTT

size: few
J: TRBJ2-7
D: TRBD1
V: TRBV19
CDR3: CASSVYRGDEQYF
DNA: TGTGCCAGTAGTGTCTACAGGGGCGACGAGCAGTACTTC

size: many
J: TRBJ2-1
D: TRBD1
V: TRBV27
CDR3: CASADRGRRNEQFF
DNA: TGTGCCAGCGCGGACAGGGGGCGACGCAATGAGCAGTTCTTC

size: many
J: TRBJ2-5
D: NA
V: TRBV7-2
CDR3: CASSLEGLGTQYF
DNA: TGTGCCAGCAGCTTAGAAGGGTTGGGGACCCAGTACTTC

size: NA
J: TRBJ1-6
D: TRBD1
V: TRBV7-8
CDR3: CASSLVRGNSPLHF
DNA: TGTGCCAGCAGCTTAGTCAGGGGGAATTCACCCCTCCACTTT

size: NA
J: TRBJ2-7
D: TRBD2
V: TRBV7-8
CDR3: CASSLEGAGDYEQYF
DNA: TGTGCCAGCAGCTTAGAAGGAGCGGGGGACTACGAGCAGTACTTC

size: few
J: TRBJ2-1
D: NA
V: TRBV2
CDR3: CASSGGIFNEQFF
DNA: TGTGCCAGCAGTGGGGGAATCTTCAATGAGCAGTTCTTC

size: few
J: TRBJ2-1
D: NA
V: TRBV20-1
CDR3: CSARVIRDLWDEQFF
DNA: TGCAGTGCTAGAGTAATAAGGGACTTGTGGGATGAGCAGTTCTTC

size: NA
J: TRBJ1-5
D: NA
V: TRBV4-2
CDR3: CASSQGVGVNQPQHF
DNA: TGTGCCAGCAGCCAAGGGGTAGGGGTCAATCAGCCCCAGCATTTT

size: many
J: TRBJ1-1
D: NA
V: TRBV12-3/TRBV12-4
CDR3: CASSFPANTEAFF
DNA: TGTGCCAGCAGTTTTCCAGCCAACACTGAAGCTTTCTTT

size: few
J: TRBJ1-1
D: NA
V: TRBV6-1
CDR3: CASSERIGTEAFF
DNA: TGTGCCAGCAGTGAACGTATAGGCACTGAAGCTTTCTTT

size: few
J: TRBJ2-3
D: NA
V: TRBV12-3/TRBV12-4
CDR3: CASSFGGQTDTQYF
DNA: TGTGCCAGCAGTTTTGGAGGACAGACAGATACGCAGTATTTT

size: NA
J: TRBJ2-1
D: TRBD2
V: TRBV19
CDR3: CASSKFSTSGFNEQFF
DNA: TGTGCCAGTAGTAAGTTTTCCACTAGCGGGTTCAATGAGCAGTTCTTC

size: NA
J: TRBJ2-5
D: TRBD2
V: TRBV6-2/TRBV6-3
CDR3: CASTKGRTSGTGETQYF
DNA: TGTGCCAGCACCAAAGGTCGGACTAGCGGGACAGGGGAGACCCAGTACTTC

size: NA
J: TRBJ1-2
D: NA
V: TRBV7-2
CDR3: CASSKDRNNYGYTF
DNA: TGTGCCAGCAGCAAAGACAGGAATAACTATGGCTACACCTTC

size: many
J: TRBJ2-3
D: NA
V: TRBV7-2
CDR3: CASILAGGTDTQYF
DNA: NA

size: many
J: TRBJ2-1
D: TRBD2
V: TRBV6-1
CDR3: CASSEAPGRERVNEQFF
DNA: TGTGCCAGCAGTGAAGCCCCCGGGCGGGAGCGTGTGAATGAGCAGTTCTTC

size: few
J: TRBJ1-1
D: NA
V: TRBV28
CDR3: CASSSLTGKLAEAFF
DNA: TGTGCCAGCAGTTCCTTAACAGGGAAGCTAGCTGAAGCTTTCTTT

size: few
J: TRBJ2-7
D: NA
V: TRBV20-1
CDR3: CSATLPNTYEQYF
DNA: TGCAGTGCTACCTTACCGAATACATACGAGCAGTACTTC

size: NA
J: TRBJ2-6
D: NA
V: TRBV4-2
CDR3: CASSQETVASGANVLTF
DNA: TGTGCCAGCAGCCAAGAGACAGTTGCCTCTGGGGCCAACGTCCTGACTTTC

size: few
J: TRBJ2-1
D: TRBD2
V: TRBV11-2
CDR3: CASSLQAGGYNEQFF
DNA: TGTGCCAGCAGCCTTCAGGCGGGAGGGTACAATGAGCAGTTCTTC

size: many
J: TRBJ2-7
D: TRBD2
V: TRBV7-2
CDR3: CASSSGGKGSYEQYF
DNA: TGTGCCAGCAGCTCCGGGGGGAAGGGCTCCTACGAGCAGTACTTC

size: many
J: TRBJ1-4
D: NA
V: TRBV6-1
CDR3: CASSWDQNEKLFF
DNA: TGTGCCAGCAGTTGGGATCAGAATGAAAAACTGTTTTTT

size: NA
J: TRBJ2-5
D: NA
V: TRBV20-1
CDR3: CSARFWKAGDYETQYF
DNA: TGCAGTGCTAGATTTTGGAAAGCGGGTGACTACGAGACCCAGTACTTC

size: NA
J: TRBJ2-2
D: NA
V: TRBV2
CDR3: CASSESRGIIGELFF
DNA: TGTGCCAGCAGTGAATCTCGGGGTATTATTGGGGAGCTGTTTTTT

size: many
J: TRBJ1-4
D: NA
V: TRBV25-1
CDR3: CASTARGEKLFF
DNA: TGTGCCAGCACGGCCCGCGGTGAAAAACTGTTTTTT

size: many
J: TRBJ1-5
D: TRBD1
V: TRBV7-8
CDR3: CASSLRTGDVSQPQHF
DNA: TGTGCCAGCAGCTTACGAACAGGGGATGTTAGTCAGCCCCAGCATTTT

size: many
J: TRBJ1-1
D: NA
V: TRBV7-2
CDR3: CASSLIAVSTEAFF
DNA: TGTGCCAGCAGCTTAATCGCCGTTTCCACTGAAGCTTTCTTT

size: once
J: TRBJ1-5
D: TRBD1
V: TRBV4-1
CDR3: CASSLFGQGFNQPQHF
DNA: TGCGCCAGCAGTCTGTTCGGACAGGGTTTTAATCAGCCCCAGCATTTT

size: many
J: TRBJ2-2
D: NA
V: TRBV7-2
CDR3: CASSGLRNTGELFF
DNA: TGTGCCAGCAGTGGACTCCGAAACACCGGGGAGCTGTTTTTT

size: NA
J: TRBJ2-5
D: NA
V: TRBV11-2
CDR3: CASSLGGGGYETQYF
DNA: TGTGCCAGCAGCTTAGGTGGAGGGGGCTATGAGACCCAGTACTTC

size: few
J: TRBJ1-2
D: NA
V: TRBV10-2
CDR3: CASSDPLDRRGYTF
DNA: TGCGCCAGCAGTGACCCCCTGGACCGTCGCGGCTACACCTTC

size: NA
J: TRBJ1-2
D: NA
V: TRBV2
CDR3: CASSERGIGYTF
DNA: TGTGCCAGCAGTGAAAGGGGGATCGGCTACACCTTC

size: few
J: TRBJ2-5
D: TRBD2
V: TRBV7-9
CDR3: CASFGGRQTQYF
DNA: TGTGCCAGTTTCGGCGGGAGACAGACCCAGTACTTC

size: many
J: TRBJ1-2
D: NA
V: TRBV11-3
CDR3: CASSLNGLYGYTF
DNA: TGTGCCAGCAGCTTGAACGGCCTCTATGGCTACACCTTC